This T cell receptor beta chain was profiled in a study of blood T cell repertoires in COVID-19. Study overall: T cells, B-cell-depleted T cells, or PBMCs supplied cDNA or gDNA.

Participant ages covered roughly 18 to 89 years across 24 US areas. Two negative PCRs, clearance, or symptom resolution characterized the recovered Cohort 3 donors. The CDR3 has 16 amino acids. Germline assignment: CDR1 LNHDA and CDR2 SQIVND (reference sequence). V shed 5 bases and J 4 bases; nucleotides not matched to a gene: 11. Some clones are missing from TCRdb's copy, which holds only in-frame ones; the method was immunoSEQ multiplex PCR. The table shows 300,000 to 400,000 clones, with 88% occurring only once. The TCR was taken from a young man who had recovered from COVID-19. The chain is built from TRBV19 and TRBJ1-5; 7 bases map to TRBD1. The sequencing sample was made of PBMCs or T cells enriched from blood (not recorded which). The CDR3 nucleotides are TGTGCCAGTAGTTTGGGACAGCAGAGGCTTAATCAGCCCCAGCATTTT. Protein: CASSLGQQRLNQPQHF.